This TCR beta chain stems from a study of CXCR3-negative and CXCR3-positive naive CD8 T cells. The study's findings and limits: CXCR3-positive naive cells had TRB CDR3s that were more hydrophobic than CXCR3-negative naive cells had.

This CDR3 spans 12 amino acids. Germline V lookup: CDR1 SEHNR, CDR2 FQNEAQ (reference sequence). On this clonotype itself: The antigen remains unidentified.

The study made its TRB cDNA libraries by 5' RACE, adding UMI labels. Following a re-call of the 5' RACE reads, TCRdb has one entry per CDR3 protein and lacks DNA. The specimen's table records around 60,000 distinct CDR3 sequences. The sample consisted of naive CXCR3+ CD8+ T cells from blood. Noted subset: CD45RO-CCR7+CD27+CD95- naive CD8+ T cells expressing CXCR3 (TNR3+). This clonotype was obtained from a human donor in good health. Some clones in this sample may be carry-over from other donors' samples. The J gene is TRBJ2-1, the V gene TRBV7-9. This CDR3 is CASSLVTHEQFF. The whole variable domain, filled in from reference TRBV7-9 and TRBJ2-1, reads DTGVSQNPRHKITKRGQNVTFRCDPISEHNRLYWYRQTLGQGPEFLTYFQNEAQLEKSRLLSDRFSAERPKGSFSTLEIQRTEQGDSAMYLCASSLVTHEQFFGPGTRLTVL.